Included here is one TCR beta chain sequence, with context. The entry originates in a study of blood T cell repertoires in COVID-19. Overall study context: Sample material is recorded as cDNA or gDNA derived from T cells, B-cell-depleted T cells, or PBMCs.

The method was immunoSEQ multiplex PCR; TCRdb's version includes in-frame clones alone and lacks a portion of them. The sample lists about 220,000 clones, 83% seen once, with around 8.7% in the top ten. The CDR3 has 17 residues. The clonotype originates from a woman aged 45-65 years with acute or convalescent COVID-19. The chain has TRBV21-1 and TRBJ2-2; the table's TRBD2 call for D was not verified on the DNA. TRBV21-1 is given as a pseudogene. The sequenced sample consisted of peripheral blood. CDR3 coding DNA: TGTGCCAGCAGCAAAGTGACCAGCGGGAGAGGCACCGGGGAGCTGTTTTTT. Its translation: CASSKVTSGRGTGELFF.